The 17 T cell receptor beta chains reported below all come from one sample, sequenced in a study of T-cell reconstitution after alpha-beta-depleted transplantation in children. Library preparation (for TCRbeta) was performed with unique molecular identifiers. MiXCR was run by TCRdb on the PCR reads, yielding one entry per CDR3 protein. The table has 500,000 to 750,000 distinct CDR3 sequences, approximately 13% seen once. The specimen was PBMCs, mostly from graft donor cells, collected 360 days after TCRalphabeta/CD19-depleted stem cell transplant. The receptors derive from a male patient between 5 and 17 years old who had a stem cell transplant for acute myeloid leukemia, so the T cells may come from the graft donor.

This clonotype was detected only a few times. V and J are TRBV9 and TRBJ2-7; possibly TRBD1 or TRBD2 for D (5 bases each). The germline V and J ends were trimmed by 1 base and 7 bases, with 15 bases remaining between them. Per germline, CDR1 SGDLS and CDR2 YYNGEE. The CDR3 loop spans 14 amino acids. The CDR3 here is CASSVSGTTEEQYF. CDR3 nucleotide sequence: TGTGCCAGCAGCGTATCCGGGACGACGGAGGAGCAGTACTTC.

The chain carries TRBV5-5 and TRBJ1-2; D gene unclear. Germline CDR1 is SGHKS and CDR2 is YYEKEE (reference sequence). The ends were cut back, 4 bases at V and 2 bases at J, with 9 bases in the middle. CDR3 length: 13 residues. The CDR3 DNA reads as TGTGCCAGCAGCGCCACCGGGAACTATGGCTACACCTTC. Translation gives CASSATGNYGYTF.

The CDR3 bases are TGTGCCAGTAGACTCCGGGACGGATACAATGAGCAGTTCTTC. Residues: CASRLRDGYNEQFF. This chain uses TRBV19 with TRBJ2-1; D may match TRBD1 or TRBD2 (5 bases each). V shed 6 bases and J shed 4 bases, with 13 bases lying between them. There are 14 residues in the CDR3. The germline V gene has CDR1 LNHDA and CDR2 SQIVND (reference sequence).

The chain uses TRBV20-1 and TRBJ2-3; tentative D call: TRBD1 (7 bases). Per the germline V gene, CDR1 is DFQATT and CDR2 is SNEGSKA (reference sequence). V lost 4 bases and J 5 bases, leaving 10 bases between the germline ends. This CDR3 is 12 amino acids long. Written as DNA, the CDR3 is TGCAGTGCTACAGGGGGGCGAGATACGCAGTATTTT. Translation: CSATGGRDTQYF.

This clonotype was seen a few times. The chain combines TRBV3-1 with TRBJ2-3, with D maybe TRBD2 (5 bases). The CDR3 covers 17 residues. V lost 3 bases and J 5 bases, leaving 21 bases between the germline ends. CDR1 and CDR2 (germline): LGHDT, YNNKEL (reference sequence). The CDR3 region has the DNA TGTGCCAGCAGCCATAGTAAGGGATTCGCACGGGGAGATACGCAGTATTTT. Translating gives CASSHSKGFARGDTQYF.

V gene TRBV5-1 combines with J gene TRBJ2-1; perhaps TRBD1 as D (5 bases). The CDR3 is made up of 16 amino acids. Germline V gene lookup returns CDR1 SGHRS and CDR2 YFSETQ. V gave up 0 bases and J gave up 0 bases, with 10 bases separating them. This CDR3 reads CASSLGGAPSYNEQFF. In nucleotides, the CDR3 is TGCGCCAGCAGCTTGGGTGGGGCCCCCTCCTACAATGAGCAGTTCTTC.

This clonotype has a count of ten or more. The rearrangement joins TRBV24-1 to TRBJ2-1, with TRBD1 as a possible D gene (5 bases). Trimming stripped 1 base from V and 9 bases from J, with 9 bases between. The germline gives CDR1 KGHDR, CDR2 SFDVKD. This CDR3 contains 13 residues. In DNA, the CDR3 is TGTGCCACCAGTGATTTCAGGGAAAGTGAGCAGTTCTTC. Translation: CATSDFRESEQFF.

At least ten counts were recorded for this clonotype. The rearrangement links TRBV20-1 to TRBJ2-3; tentative D call: TRBD2 (6 bases). This CDR3 comprises 16 residues. V was shortened by 4 bases and J by 2 bases, with 19 bases between the two germline ends. Germline V gene lookup returns CDR1 DFQATT and CDR2 SNEGSKA (reference sequence). This CDR3 reads CSAKRSARDFTDTQYF. The CDR3 nucleotides are TGCAGTGCTAAAAGGTCTGCGAGGGACTTCACAGATACGCAGTATTTT.

This clonotype has only a few counts. This chain uses TRBV19 with TRBJ2-1, with D tentatively TRBD2 (5 bases). Between the trimmed V and J ends, which lost 4 bases and 3 bases, there was a span of 16 bases. Germline CDR1 is LNHDA and CDR2 is SQIVND (reference sequence). The CDR3 runs 16 residues. The CDR3 region is CASSSPEGKFYNEQFF. CDR3 nucleotides: TGTGCCAGTAGTAGCCCCGAGGGAAAATTCTACAATGAGCAGTTCTTC.

V gene TRBV20-1 combines with J gene TRBJ2-3; possibly TRBD2 for D (5 bases). Germline assignment: CDR1 DFQATT and CDR2 SNEGSKA (reference sequence). Trimming took 6 bases from V and 4 from J, leaving 14 bases between them. CDR3 length equals 13 residues. DNA of the CDR3: TGCAGTGCAAATGGAGGTGGGGCAGATACGCAGTATTTT. Encoded protein: CSANGGGADTQYF.

The DNA for the CDR3 is TGCGCCAGCAGCCAAGCCCAACCTTTAAACACCGGGGAGCTGTTTTTT. It encodes CASSQAQPLNTGELFF. This chain uses TRBV4-3 with TRBJ2-2; no definite D call. Trimming cost V 1 base and J 2 bases, with 11 bases left between them. The germline gives CDR1 LGHNA, CDR2 YSLEER. CDR3 length equals 16 residues.

The chain carries TRBV29-1 and TRBJ2-7, with D uncertain. This CDR3 is 11 amino acids long. CDR1 is SQVTM and CDR2 is ANQGSEA in the germline V gene. V dropped 7 bases and J dropped 4 bases, with 11 bases sitting between them. CDR3: CSAQGPYEQYF. CDR3 in DNA: TGCAGCGCACAAGGCCCTTACGAGCAGTACTTC.

J is TRBJ2-1 and V is TRBV2, with 8 bases identical to TRBD2. V shed 5 bases and J 3 bases; nucleotides not matched to a gene: 6. The CDR3 covers 15 residues. The germline CDR1 and CDR2 sequences are SNHLY and FYNNEI. CDR3 residues: CASSSPGGGYNEQFF. DNA for the CDR3: TGTGCCAGCAGTTCCCCGGGAGGGGGCTACAATGAGCAGTTCTTC.

This clonotype has more than one count but fewer than ten. CDR3 protein: CSAVHQVWSNQPQHF. CDR3 in DNA: TGCAGTGCAGTCCACCAGGTTTGGAGCAATCAGCCCCAGCATTTT. The rearrangement uses TRBV20-1 and TRBJ1-5, with D hard to call. From germline, CDR1 is DFQATT and CDR2 SNEGSKA (reference sequence). The CDR3 extends over 15 amino acids. V dropped 6 bases and J dropped 1 base, with 16 bases sitting between them.

This clonotype was seen repeatedly, ten times or more. This chain joins TRBV27 and TRBJ2-7; no clear D gene. Germline V CDR1 and CDR2: MNHEY, SMNVEV (reference sequence). This CDR3 is 13 amino acids long. V was cut by 3 bases and J by 0 bases, with 6 bases left in between. The DNA for the CDR3 is TGTGCCAGCAGTTTTTCTTTCTCCTACGAGCAGTACTTC. Translation gives CASSFSFSYEQYF.

The chain links TRBV18 to TRBJ2-2; TRBD2 is a possible D gene (5 bases). Germline CDR1 reads KGHSH; CDR2 reads LQKENI. CDR3 size: 16 residues. V lost 5 bases and J 3 bases, leaving 16 bases between the germline ends. The CDR3 loop reads CASSWRTGRDTGELFF. The CDR3 nucleotides are TGTGCCAGCTCATGGAGGACGGGCCGGGACACCGGGGAGCTGTTTTTT.

This clonotype was found a few times. The chain is built from TRBV7-2 and TRBJ2-1; 9 bases line up with TRBD2. The CDR3 has 18 amino acids. The ends lost 1 base at V and 3 bases at J; junction bases unmatched: 10. Germline V gene data show CDR1 as SGHTA and CDR2 as FQGNSA. In nucleotides, the CDR3 is TGTGCCAGCAGCTTAGGGCTAGCGGGGCAATCTATCTACAATGAGCAGTTCTTC. It encodes CASSLGLAGQSIYNEQFF.